The rows below give T cell receptor beta chains drawn from one sample of a study of glioma-infiltrating T cells. A single record per CDR3 protein comes from TCRdb applying MiXCR to the multiplex PCR reads. The sample includes more than 20,000 distinct CDR3 sequences, 20% to 25% of them seen just once. The sequenced sample consisted of glioma tissue, nonneoplastic brain tissue, or PBMCs (not recorded which). These receptors were taken from a human donor with low-grade glioma or glioblastoma, undergoing nonglioma brain surgery, or in good health (not recorded which). The CDR3 runs from the conserved cysteine through the conserved F or W. Clone size appears in some rows only: once, few, many, or a class for an expanded clone.

clone_size: few
v_call: TRBV2
j_call: TRBJ1-5
cdr3_aa: CASSRRADDQPQHF

clone_size: -
v_call: TRBV4-1
j_call: TRBJ2-7
cdr3_aa: CASSQVKQCYYEQYF

clone_size: many
v_call: TRBV20-1
j_call: TRBJ2-5
cdr3_aa: CSARVTSGGALETQYF

clone_size: -
v_call: TRBV24-1
j_call: TRBJ2-1
cdr3_aa: CATSEGTRNEQFF

clone_size: -
v_call: TRBV19
j_call: TRBJ2-3
cdr3_aa: CASRPGQGANKQYF

clone_size: -
v_call: TRBV5-6
j_call: TRBJ2-7
cdr3_aa: CASSLGMTLEQYF

clone_size: few
v_call: TRBV19
j_call: TRBJ2-7
cdr3_aa: CASRAQGDSYEQYF

clone_size: few
v_call: TRBV7-2
j_call: TRBJ1-5
cdr3_aa: CASSYRGGNQPQHF

clone_size: many
v_call: TRBV29-1
j_call: TRBJ1-1
cdr3_aa: CSAARQGYTEAFF

clone_size: few
v_call: TRBV2
j_call: TRBJ2-7
cdr3_aa: CATTPEQYF

clone_size: few
v_call: TRBV4-1
j_call: TRBJ1-2
cdr3_aa: CASSQVTGQGNYGYTF

clone_size: -
v_call: TRBV7-9
j_call: TRBJ2-2
cdr3_aa: CASSSELNTGELFF

clone_size: many
v_call: TRBV2
j_call: TRBJ2-1
cdr3_aa: CASSPILADNEQFF

clone_size: once
v_call: TRBV6-1
j_call: TRBJ1-1
cdr3_aa: CASSEGAFWKTEASF

clone_size: -
v_call: TRBV7-8
j_call: TRBJ2-2
cdr3_aa: CASSGDTYTGELFF

clone_size: many
v_call: TRBV28
j_call: TRBJ2-5
cdr3_aa: CASSFVQETQYF

clone_size: many
v_call: TRBV20-1
j_call: TRBJ2-1
cdr3_aa: CSAGQGISYNEQFF

clone_size: medium-sized
v_call: TRBV6-2/TRBV6-3
j_call: TRBJ2-1
cdr3_aa: CASSSFTGNNEQFF

clone_size: -
v_call: TRBV4-2
j_call: TRBJ2-5
cdr3_aa: CARSLGLLQETQYF

clone_size: many
v_call: TRBV7-2
j_call: TRBJ2-3
cdr3_aa: CAPGGGARDTQYF

clone_size: many
v_call: TRBV20-1
j_call: TRBJ2-7
cdr3_aa: CSALSPDSYEQYF

clone_size: many
v_call: TRBV28
j_call: TRBJ1-5
cdr3_aa: CASDRGGGKSNQPQHF

clone_size: many
v_call: TRBV6-1
j_call: TRBJ2-7
cdr3_aa: CASSRGQVYEQYF

clone_size: many
v_call: TRBV7-2
j_call: TRBJ2-1
cdr3_aa: CASSPLGHSYNEQFF

clone_size: few
v_call: TRBV19
j_call: TRBJ1-1
cdr3_aa: CASSGQTGNTEAFF

clone_size: -
v_call: TRBV28
j_call: TRBJ2-5
cdr3_aa: CASSVGGREETQYF

clone_size: -
v_call: TRBV7-2
j_call: TRBJ2-5
cdr3_aa: CASSLGGTSGSETQYF

clone_size: -
v_call: TRBV7-2
j_call: TRBJ2-1
cdr3_aa: CARSLGGGGESYNEQFF

clone_size: -
v_call: TRBV10-3
j_call: TRBJ2-1
cdr3_aa: CAISGTGGATNEQFF

clone_size: -
v_call: TRBV30
j_call: TRBJ1-1
cdr3_aa: CAWNGRGPNTEAFF

clone_size: many
v_call: TRBV6-2/TRBV6-3
j_call: TRBJ2-1
cdr3_aa: CANTDQGQGNNEQFF

clone_size: many
v_call: TRBV28
j_call: TRBJ1-1
cdr3_aa: CASSLGTGGGEATEAFF

clone_size: few
v_call: TRBV6-1
j_call: TRBJ1-6
cdr3_aa: CASNRDSYSPLHF

clone_size: -
v_call: TRBV19
j_call: TRBJ1-3
cdr3_aa: CASSLDRVAGDTIYF

clone_size: many
v_call: TRBV28
j_call: TRBJ2-5
cdr3_aa: CASSSPNLKTQYF

clone_size: many
v_call: TRBV20-1
j_call: TRBJ2-5
cdr3_aa: CSASPGTGGETQYF

clone_size: -
v_call: TRBV5-1
j_call: TRBJ2-1
cdr3_aa: CASKSDRGNGIWNEQFF

clone_size: -
v_call: TRBV11-2
j_call: TRBJ1-2
cdr3_aa: CASSSFPGYTF

clone_size: many
v_call: TRBV3-1
j_call: TRBJ2-7
cdr3_aa: CASSQGAPGVYEQYF

clone_size: many
v_call: TRBV28
j_call: TRBJ2-7
cdr3_aa: CASSSPGTSREQYF

clone_size: many
v_call: TRBV6-6
j_call: TRBJ2-3
cdr3_aa: CASSYSGGGQDTQYF

clone_size: few
v_call: TRBV3-1
j_call: TRBJ1-4
cdr3_aa: CASSQEGTDPEKLFF

clone_size: many
v_call: TRBV6-6
j_call: TRBJ1-2
cdr3_aa: CASSYSSGAGYTF

clone_size: -
v_call: TRBV3-1
j_call: TRBJ2-7
cdr3_aa: CASTRLAGGHEQYF

clone_size: -
v_call: TRBV4-1
j_call: TRBJ2-2
cdr3_aa: CASSQEYATDLPGELFF

clone_size: many
v_call: TRBV2
j_call: TRBJ2-7
cdr3_aa: CASRGSGSYEQYF